A single sample is the source of the 28 T cell receptor beta chains below, sequenced in a study of shared clonotypes between healthy human individuals. Clones were sequenced by immunoSEQ multiplex PCR, and TCRdb holds only the in-frame ones, with some missing. This repertoire shows some 510,000 clones, 79% found once; its top ten account for 10% to 15%. Sequencing was carried out using PBMCs. The source of these receptors is a woman between 35 and 50 years old in good health. Some clones in this sample may be carry-over from other donors' samples.

This clone was detected only once. The chain carries TRBV9 and TRBJ1-4, with D possibly matching TRBD1 (5 bases). The ends were cut back, 0 bases at V and 8 bases at J, with 11 bases in the middle. The CDR3 is made up of 14 amino acids. Germline assignment: CDR1 SGDLS and CDR2 YYNGEE. CDR3 bases: TGTGCCAGCAGCGTAGGCGGTGGGGGAGAAAAACTGTTTTTT. Translated: CASSVGGGGEKLFF.

J is TRBJ2-7 and V is TRBV11-2; perhaps TRBD2 as D (6 bases). Germline assignment: CDR1 SGHAT and CDR2 FQNNGV. The V end was cut by 2 bases, the J end by 1 base, with 12 bases between. The CDR3 covers 15 residues. CDR3 in amino acids: CASSLSGPGSYEQYF. CDR3 coding DNA: TGTGCCAGCAGCTTAAGCGGGCCCGGATCCTACGAGCAGTACTTC.

The V gene is TRBV7-6, the J gene TRBJ2-1, with 10 bases aligning to TRBD2. The V gene's germline CDR1 is SGHVS and CDR2 FNYEAQ. The CDR3 loop spans 15 amino acids. V dropped 10 bases and J dropped 8; count of bases not matched to a gene: 14. As DNA, the CDR3 is TGTGCCACCGCCTTAAGCGGGAGGGCCTTGGATGAGCAGTTCTTC. Its translation is CATALSGRALDEQFF.

This clone was recorded a few times. V usage is TRBV5-4 and J usage is TRBJ2-5, with D possibly being TRBD1 (6 bases). The length of the CDR3 is 16 residues. V lost 3 bases to trimming and J lost 2 bases, with 17 bases between them. Germline CDR1 SGHNT, CDR2 YYREEE (reference sequence). In DNA, the CDR3 is TGTGCCAGCAGCTCCCCACAGGGACCGGGGCAAGAGACCCAGTACTTC. Residues: CASSSPQGPGQETQYF.

This chain connects TRBV11-2 to TRBJ2-3, with D perhaps matching TRBD1 (6 bases). CDR3 length equals 16 residues. Germline CDR1 and CDR2: SGHAT and FQNNGV. The V end was cut by 1 base, the J end by 4 bases, with 15 bases between. CDR3 loop: CASSLGVQGRSDTQYF. In DNA form, the CDR3 reads TGTGCCAGCAGCTTAGGAGTACAGGGTCGATCAGATACGCAGTATTTT.

The chain employs TRBV5-1 and TRBJ2-1, with D unclear. The V gene lost 3 bases and the J gene lost 8 bases, with 15 bases spanning the gap. CDR3 length: 14 residues. The germline gives CDR1 SGHRS, CDR2 YFSETQ. The CDR3 loop reads CASSSRLDPHEQFF. The DNA for the CDR3 is TGCGCCAGCAGCTCTCGACTCGATCCGCATGAGCAGTTCTTC.

In this sample, this clone turned up a few times. The chain employs TRBV5-6 and TRBJ2-3; no firm D call. V was shortened by 4 bases and J by 2 bases, with 20 bases between the two germline ends. CDR3 size: 17 residues. CDR1 is SGHDT and CDR2 is YYEEEE in the germline V gene. In DNA form, the CDR3 reads TGTGCCAGCAGCACACATTCCGGGTCTGTCCTCACAGATACGCAGTATTTT. Protein: CASSTHSGSVLTDTQYF.

V gene TRBV29-1 combines with J gene TRBJ2-1; possible D gene TRBD1, 5 bases. The V end was cut by 2 bases, the J end by 8 bases, with 19 bases between. The V gene's germline CDR1 is SQVTM and CDR2 ANQGSEA. The CDR3 length is 15 residues. As DNA, the CDR3 is TGCAGCGTTGAATCTCTGGGCCAGGGCGGCTATGAGCAGTTCTTC. Residues: CSVESLGQGGYEQFF.

CDR3 in amino acids: CASSSDVAGELFF. CDR3 DNA: TGTGCCAGCAGTTCCGACGTAGCGGGGGAGCTGTTTTTT. This chain connects TRBV6-6 to TRBJ2-2; D is possibly TRBD2 (5 bases). Germline V CDR1 and CDR2: MNHNY, SVGAGI (reference sequence). CDR3 size: 13 residues. V was clipped by 4 bases and J by 8 bases, with 11 bases between them.

The chain is built from TRBV6-4 and TRBJ2-1; TRBD2 aligns across 9 bases. Germline V gives CDR1 MRHNA, CDR2 SNTAGT. This CDR3 contains 15 residues. Trimming at V came to 2 bases and at J to 8 bases, leaving 7 bases not matched to a gene. CDR3 bases: TGTGCCAGCAGTGACGGGGTAGCGGGAGCGGATGAGCAGTTCTTC. It translates to CASSDGVAGADEQFF.

The chain is built from TRBV7-8 and TRBJ1-2; D is perhaps TRBD1 (6 bases). Trimming removed 3 bases from V and 3 bases from J, with 11 bases in between. Looked up from germline, CDR1 is SGHVS and CDR2 is FQNEAQ. This CDR3 is built from 14 residues. The CDR3 loop is CASSFRAGDYGYTF. As DNA, the CDR3 is TGTGCCAGCAGCTTTAGGGCAGGGGACTATGGCTACACCTTC.

V gene TRBV19 combines with J gene TRBJ2-1; D gene unclear. Trimming shortened V by 6 bases and J by 10 bases, and 13 bases separated the two germline ends. The germline gives CDR1 LNHDA, CDR2 SQIVND (reference sequence). The CDR3 has 12 residues. Here the CDR3 reads CASRVGPGEQFF. The CDR3 bases are TGTGCCAGTAGGGTAGGCCCCGGGGAGCAGTTCTTC.

V gene TRBV11-2 combines with J gene TRBJ2-2; TRBD2 is a possible D gene (6 bases). The CDR3 consists of 16 residues. Trimming left V 2 bases short and J 1 base short, with 11 bases between. The germline V gene has CDR1 SGHAT and CDR2 FQNNGV. The CDR3 region has the DNA TGTGCCAGCAGCTTATACGGACTACGGAACACCGGGGAGCTGTTTTTT. Amino acids: CASSLYGLRNTGELFF.

V and J are TRBV5-4 and TRBJ2-7; a possible D gene is TRBD2 (6 bases). Germline V lookup: CDR1 SGHNT, CDR2 YYREEE (reference sequence). The V end was cut by 0 bases, the J end by 0 bases, with 7 bases between. This CDR3 contains 14 residues. In DNA, the CDR3 is TGTGCCAGCAGCTTGGAGACTAGCTCCTACGAGCAGTACTTC. This sequence encodes CASSLETSSYEQYF.

V is TRBV5-5 and J is TRBJ1-1; D is unclear. The CDR3 has 14 amino acids. The V gene lost 4 bases and the J gene lost 1 base, with 11 bases spanning the gap. Germline CDR1 is SGHKS and CDR2 is YYEKEE (reference sequence). CDR3 in DNA: TGTGCCAGCAGCAAGAGACTGTCGAACACTGAAGCTTTCTTT. Its translation: CASSKRLSNTEAFF.

For the CDR3, the DNA is TGTGCCAGCAGTGAAGCGGGGCAGGCGTCCCTCTACGAGCAGTACTTC. This codes for CASSEAGQASLYEQYF. The chain uses TRBV2 and TRBJ2-7; weak D call: TRBD1 (5 bases). The CDR3 is 16 residues long. The germline V gene has CDR1 SNHLY and CDR2 FYNNEI. Trimming stripped 0 bases from V and 3 bases from J, with 15 bases between.

The chain links TRBV5-1 to TRBJ1-2, with D perhaps matching TRBD1 (5 bases). V was cut by 4 bases and J by 6 bases, with 16 bases left in between. The germline CDR1 and CDR2 sequences are SGHRS and YFSETQ. This CDR3 has 14 residues. CDR3 coding DNA: TGCGCCAGCAGCACACCCCAGGGTCCGGATGGCTACACCTTC. As protein: CASSTPQGPDGYTF.

The chain has TRBV27 and TRBJ1-1; D possibly corresponds to TRBD1 (5 bases). In germline, CDR1 is MNHEY, CDR2 SMNVEV (reference sequence). The CDR3 is 16 amino acids. V lost 2 bases, J lost 1 base, and 14 bases lay in between. CDR3 residues: CASSLGGFRGNTEAFF. CDR3 coding DNA: TGTGCCAGCAGTTTAGGGGGTTTTAGGGGGAACACTGAAGCTTTCTTT.

The rearrangement uses TRBV5-1 and TRBJ2-2; 7 nucleotides line up with TRBD1. After removal of 0 bases from V and 6 bases from J, the junction contained 11 bases not matched to a gene. From germline, CDR1 is SGHRS and CDR2 YFSETQ. The CDR3 is made up of 17 amino acids. The CDR3 is CASSLAKSDRVAGELFF. For the CDR3, the DNA is TGCGCCAGCAGCTTGGCTAAATCCGACAGGGTGGCCGGGGAGCTGTTTTTT.

There are a few counts of this clone. The chain links TRBV30 to TRBJ2-2, with a weak D call TRBD2 (5 bases). This CDR3 has 14 residues. Germline V gene data show CDR1 as GTSNPN and CDR2 as SVGIG (reference sequence). The ends were cut back, 0 bases at V and 0 bases at J, with 5 bases in the middle. CDR3 nucleotide sequence: TGTGCCTGGAGTGTACTAGCGAACACCGGGGAGCTGTTTTTT. Its protein product is CAWSVLANTGELFF.

CDR3 region: CASSLVRGGKETQYF. The CDR3 DNA reads as TGTGCCAGCAGCTTAGTGCGGGGGGGTAAGGAGACCCAGTACTTC. The rearrangement uses TRBV7-2 and TRBJ2-5; 9 bases map to TRBD2. V was pared by 1 base and J by 5 bases, with 5 bases of the junction left unmatched. In germline, CDR1 is SGHTA, CDR2 FQGNSA. CDR3 size: 15 residues.

The chain couples TRBV7-9 to TRBJ1-3, with TRBD1 matching 8 bases. The CDR3 is made up of 15 amino acids. V lost 1 base, J lost 3 bases, and 2 bases stayed unmatched. Germline CDR1 is SEHNR and CDR2 is FQNEAQ (reference sequence). Here the CDR3 DNA reads TGTGCCAGCAGCTTAGGGACAGGGAGTGGAAACACCATATATTTT. Encoded protein: CASSLGTGSGNTIYF.

The V gene is TRBV6-6, the J gene TRBJ2-7, with TRBD1 matching over 9 bases. The CDR3 consists of 14 residues. CDR1 and CDR2 (germline): MNHNY, SVGAGI (reference sequence). V was pared by 7 bases and J by 3 bases, with 7 bases of the junction left unmatched. This CDR3 is CASNQPGQGYEQYF. The DNA of the CDR3 is TGTGCCAGCAACCAACCGGGACAGGGCTACGAGCAGTACTTC.

V is TRBV28 and J is TRBJ2-5; 7 bases are a match to TRBD1. V was pared by 6 bases and J by 0 bases, with 7 bases of the junction left unmatched. From germline, CDR1 is MDHEN and CDR2 SYDVKM. This CDR3 has 15 residues. The CDR3 here is CASSRGQWDQETQYF. The CDR3 nucleotides read TGTGCCAGCAGCCGGGGACAGTGGGACCAAGAGACCCAGTACTTC.

The J gene is TRBJ1-1, the V gene TRBV18; D possibly corresponds to TRBD1 (5 bases). The CDR3 sequence is 17 residues long. Deletions cut 3 bases from V and 2 bases from J, with 19 bases between. Germline values: CDR1 KGHSH, CDR2 LQKENI. CDR3 bases: TGTGCCAGCTCACCGATGGCGACAGAGGCTTATAACACTGAAGCTTTCTTT. Its protein is CASSPMATEAYNTEAFF.

This clone was recorded a few times. The genes are TRBV27 and TRBJ2-7, with D maybe TRBD2 (6 bases). Germline CDR1 MNHEY, CDR2 SMNVEV (reference sequence). The germline V and J ends were trimmed by 0 bases and 5 bases, with 17 bases remaining between them. The length of the CDR3 is 16 residues. The CDR3 here is CASSLSGGASVNEQYF. The CDR3 DNA follows: TGTGCCAGCAGTTTATCAGGAGGGGCCTCCGTCAACGAGCAGTACTTC.

The V call is TRBV6-5, the J call TRBJ1-1; 8 nucleotides line up with TRBD1. Trimming at V came to 4 bases and at J to 10 bases, leaving 11 bases not matched to a gene. This CDR3 contains 14 residues. Germline V CDR1 and CDR2: MNHEY, SVGAGI. CDR3 sequence reads: CASSLDRVVVSAFF. CDR3 in DNA: TGTGCCAGCAGTTTGGACAGGGTGGTTGTATCAGCTTTCTTT.

The CDR3 bases are TGTGCCAGCAGCCGCGGAGCGAGCGGCACCGGGGAGCTGTTTTTT. This codes for CASSRGASGTGELFF. This chain joins TRBV27 and TRBJ2-2, with D tentatively TRBD2 (5 bases). The CDR3 spans 15 residues. Trimming shortened V by 6 bases and J by 4 bases, and 15 bases separated the two germline ends. Germline lookup yields CDR1 MNHEY and CDR2 SMNVEV (reference sequence).